This is a list of T cell receptor beta chains from one sample in a study of blood T cell repertoires in COVID-19. Profiled with immunoSEQ multiplex PCR; TCRdb holds only in-frame clones, not every one. The table includes 200,000 to 250,000 clones, about 83% detected once. Sequencing was done on a sample of peripheral blood. These receptors all stem from a man aged 60 to 75 who had recovered from COVID-19. The CDR3 runs from the conserved cysteine through the conserved F or W.

>TRBV27|TRBJ1-4
CASTRYSATNEKLFF
>TRBV10-1|TRBJ2-4
CASSGNIGSSDGDIQYF
>TRBV11-3|TRBJ2-1
CASSPTGLAGANEQFF
>TRBV2|TRBJ2-5
CASSTEGGGETQYF
>TRBV19|TRBJ1-1
CASKSPGHLSTEAFF
>TRBV7-9|TRBJ2-7
CASSLVGGYEQYF
>TRBV18|TRBJ1-6
CASSLDSGGSYNSPLHF
>TRBV21-1|TRBJ1-6
CASSPIPRGLNSPLHF
>TRBV7-2|TRBJ1-5
CASSFLQGDRGNQPQHF
>TRBV3-1/TRBV3-2|TRBJ1-1
CASSLRPGEGAFF
>TRBV18|TRBJ1-1
CASSPYRDPEAFF
>TRBV7-2|TRBJ1-3
CASSLSSGAGNTIYF
>TRBV6-5|TRBJ2-7
CASSAGTGSNYEQYF
>TRBV5-1|TRBJ2-3
CASPGDSFHTDTQYF
>TRBV5-6|TRBJ2-1
CASSLGLREQFF
>TRBV3-1/TRBV3-2|TRBJ2-3
CASSQFDRADTQYF
>TRBV5-1|TRBJ2-5
CASSLPRTSGGGTQYF
>TRBV28|TRBJ2-5
CASSPLGLAGGKKQETQYF
>TRBV7-7|TRBJ2-5
CASSEQGAQETQYF
>TRBV24-1|TRBJ2-5
CATSDITSDQETQYF
>TRBV24-1|TRBJ2-5
CATSDDRGAPETQYF
>TRBV27|TRBJ1-4
CASAQGDSNEKLFF
>TRBV4-1|TRBJ1-2
CASSQGRGYTF
>TRBV2|TRBJ1-5
CASSTPGFQPQHF
>TRBV18|TRBJ2-5
CASSPIGRETQYF
>TRBV4-3|TRBJ1-1
CASSQDPQGTTEAFF
>TRBV5-4|TRBJ1-2
CASSKGQGANGYTF
>TRBV5-1|TRBJ2-5
CASSLAVSEETQYF
>TRBV21-1|TRBJ1-5
CASSTRTGGYSNQPQHF
>TRBV7-8|TRBJ1-5
CASSPEDTDLWGNQPQHF
>TRBV5-1|TRBJ2-7
CASSSLAGSASEQYF
>TRBV28|TRBJ1-4
CATRVGGEKLFF
>TRBV19|TRBJ2-7
CASNDASPAGPGLRNEQYF
>TRBV5-4|TRBJ1-2
CASSFWDRDFYGYTF
>TRBV5-4|TRBJ1-2
CASRSTGDGYTF
>TRBV28|TRBJ1-2
CASSFPQGVNYGYTF
>TRBV5-4|TRBJ2-1
CASSLVASGSYPYNEQFF
>TRBV19|TRBJ2-2
CASRQGASTGELFF
>TRBV7-2|TRBJ1-2
CASSANQGVANGYTF